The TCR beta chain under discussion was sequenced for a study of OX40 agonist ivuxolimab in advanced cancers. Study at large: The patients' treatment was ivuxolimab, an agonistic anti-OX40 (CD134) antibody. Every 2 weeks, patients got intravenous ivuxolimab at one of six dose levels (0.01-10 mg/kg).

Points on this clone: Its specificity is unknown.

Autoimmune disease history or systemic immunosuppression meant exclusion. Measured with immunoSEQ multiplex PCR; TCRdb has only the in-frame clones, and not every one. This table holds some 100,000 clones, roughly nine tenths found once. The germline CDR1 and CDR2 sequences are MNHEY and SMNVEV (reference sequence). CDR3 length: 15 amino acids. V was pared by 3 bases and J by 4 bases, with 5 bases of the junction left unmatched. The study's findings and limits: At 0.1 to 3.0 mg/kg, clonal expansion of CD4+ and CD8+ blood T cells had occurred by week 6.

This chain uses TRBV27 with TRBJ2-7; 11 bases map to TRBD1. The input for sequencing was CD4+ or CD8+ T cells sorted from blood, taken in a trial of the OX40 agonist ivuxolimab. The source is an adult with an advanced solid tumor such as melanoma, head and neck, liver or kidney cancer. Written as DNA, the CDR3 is TGTGCCAGCAGTTTTAGGACAGGGGGCATTTACGAGCAGTACTTC. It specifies CASSFRTGGIYEQYF.